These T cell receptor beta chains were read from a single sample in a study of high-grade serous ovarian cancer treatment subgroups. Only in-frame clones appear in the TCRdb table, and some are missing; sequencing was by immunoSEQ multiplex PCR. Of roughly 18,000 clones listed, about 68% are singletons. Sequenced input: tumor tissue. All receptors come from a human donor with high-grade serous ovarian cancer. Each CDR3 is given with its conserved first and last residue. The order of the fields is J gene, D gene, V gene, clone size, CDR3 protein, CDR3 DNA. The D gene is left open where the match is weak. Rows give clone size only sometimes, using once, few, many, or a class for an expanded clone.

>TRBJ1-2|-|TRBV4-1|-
CASSQEGRSNYGYTF
TGCGCCAGCAGCCAAGAAGGAAGGAGTAACTATGGCTACACCTTC
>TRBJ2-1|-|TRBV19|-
CASLITAGSDNEQFF
TGTGCCAGTTTAATCACCGCGGGAAGCGATAATGAGCAGTTCTTC
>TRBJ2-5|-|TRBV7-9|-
CASSSQGSGQETQYF
TGTGCCAGCAGCTCACAGGGTTCAGGGCAAGAGACCCAGTACTTC
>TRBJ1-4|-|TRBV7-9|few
CASSETEEKLFF
TGTGCCAGCAGCGAGACCGAGGAGAAACTGTTTTTT
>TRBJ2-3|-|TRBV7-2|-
CASSYRQGRGYTDTQYF
TGTGCCAGCAGCTACCGACAGGGGCGGGGGTACACAGATACGCAGTATTTT
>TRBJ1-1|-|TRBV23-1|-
CASSQCGLATEAFF
TGCGCCAGCAGTCAGTGCGGGCTGGCCACTGAAGCTTTCTTT
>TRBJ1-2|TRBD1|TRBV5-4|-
CASSLTGQGTNYGYTF
TGTGCCAGCAGTTTAACGGGACAGGGGACTAACTATGGCTACACCTTC
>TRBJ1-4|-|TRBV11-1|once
CASSRDQNGEKLFF
TGTGCCAGCAGCCGGGACCAGAACGGTGAAAAACTGTTTTTT
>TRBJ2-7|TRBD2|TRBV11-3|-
CASGTSGRAVEQYF
TGTGCCAGCGGAACTAGCGGGAGGGCCGTCGAGCAGTACTTC
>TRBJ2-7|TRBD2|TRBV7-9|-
CASSLAGTSGTYEQYF
TGTGCCAGCAGCTTAGCCGGGACTAGCGGGACCTACGAGCAGTACTTC
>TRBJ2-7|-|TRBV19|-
CASSPQVRRDPYEQYF
TGTGCCAGTAGCCCCCAGGTACGAAGAGACCCCTACGAGCAGTACTTC
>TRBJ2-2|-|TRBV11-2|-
CASSLVGSLNTGELFF
TGTGCCAGCAGCTTAGTCGGTAGCCTGAACACCGGGGAGCTGTTTTTT
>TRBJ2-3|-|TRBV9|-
CASSVPGLTDTQYF
TGTGCCAGCAGCGTACCAGGGCTGACAGATACGCAGTATTTT
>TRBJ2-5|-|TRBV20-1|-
CSPGTRETQYF
TGCAGCCCTGGGACCAGGGAGACCCAGTACTTC
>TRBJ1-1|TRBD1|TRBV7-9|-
CASSPGTGEAFF
TGTGCCAGCAGCCCCGGGACAGGTGAAGCTTTCTTT
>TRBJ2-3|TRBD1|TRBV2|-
CASSGGTVFVDTQYF
TGTGCCAGCAGTGGGGGGACAGTTTTTGTGGATACGCAGTATTTT
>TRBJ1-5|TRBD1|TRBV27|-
CASRPGQGYQPQHF
TGTGCCAGCAGGCCGGGACAGGGGTATCAGCCCCAGCATTTT
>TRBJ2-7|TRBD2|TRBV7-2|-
CASSTTGTSGRPEQYF
TGTGCCAGCAGCACCACCGGGACTAGCGGGAGGCCTGAGCAGTACTTC